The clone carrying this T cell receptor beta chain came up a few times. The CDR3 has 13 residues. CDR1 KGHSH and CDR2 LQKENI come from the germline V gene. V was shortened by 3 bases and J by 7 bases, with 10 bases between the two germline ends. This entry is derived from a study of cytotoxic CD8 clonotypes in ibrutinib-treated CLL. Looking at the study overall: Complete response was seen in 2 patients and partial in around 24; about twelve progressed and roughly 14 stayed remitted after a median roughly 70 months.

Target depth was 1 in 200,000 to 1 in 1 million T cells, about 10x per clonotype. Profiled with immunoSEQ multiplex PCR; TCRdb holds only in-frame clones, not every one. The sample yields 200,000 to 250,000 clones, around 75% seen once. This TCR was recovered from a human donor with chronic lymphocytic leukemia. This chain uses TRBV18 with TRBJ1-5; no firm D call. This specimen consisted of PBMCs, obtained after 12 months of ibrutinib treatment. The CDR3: CASSPTFSQPQHF. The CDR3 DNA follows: TGTGCCAGCTCACCTACGTTCAGCCAGCCCCAGCATTTT.